The 15 T cell receptor beta chains below all came from one sample that was sequenced in a study of control samples from healthy donors and cancer patients. The assay was immunoSEQ multiplex PCR, and TCRdb's table has in-frame clones only and misses some. The profile covers about 100,000 clones, with about 89% appearing a single time and more than 7% taken by the ten largest. What was sequenced was blood. The receptors were gathered from a man in his thirties or forties in good health.

The chain is built from TRBV6-5 and TRBJ2-1; 9 positions match TRBD1. CDR1 and CDR2 from the germline V gene are MNHEY and SVGAGI. CDR3 size: 15 residues. Losses at the gene ends were 6 bases for V and 2 bases for J; bases not matched to a gene: 5. CDR3: CASSPRQGAYNEQFF. CDR3 DNA sequence: TGTGCCAGCAGCCCCCGACAGGGGGCCTACAATGAGCAGTTCTTC.

The rearrangement uses TRBV5-1 and TRBJ1-1, with 7 nucleotides matching TRBD1. Germline V lookup: CDR1 SGHRS, CDR2 YFSETQ. V dropped 4 bases and J dropped 8; count of bases not matched to a gene: 5. The CDR3 has 12 residues. The CDR3 is CASSPETGEAFF. The CDR3 bases are TGCGCCAGCAGCCCCGAGACAGGGGAAGCTTTCTTT.

The V call is TRBV10-1, the J call TRBJ1-3; maybe TRBD1 (6 bases). This CDR3 has 13 residues. Trimming took off 6 bases at V and 0 bases at J, with 6 bases between the two ends. Looked up from germline, CDR1 is WNHNN and CDR2 is SYGVQD (reference sequence). The CDR3 reads CASRDSSGNTIYF. CDR3 bases: TGCGCCAGCAGGGACAGCTCTGGAAACACCATATATTTT.

This clone appeared once. The chain recombines TRBV11-3 with TRBJ2-1, with 7 bases identical to TRBD2. Germline-derived CDR1 and CDR2 are SGHNT and YENEEA. CDR3 length: 15 amino acids. V lost 4 bases, J lost 8 bases, and 11 bases stayed unmatched. The CDR3 coding sequence is TGTGCCAGCAGCTCGAGGAGACTAGCTAGCTATGAGCAGTTCTTC. Translated, it gives CASSSRRLASYEQFF.

V and J are TRBV30 and TRBJ1-2, with D possibly being TRBD1 (6 bases). Germline assignment: CDR1 GTSNPN and CDR2 SVGIG (reference sequence). The CDR3 contains 14 residues. V lost 5 bases, J lost 8 bases, and 21 bases lay in between. CDR3 nucleotide sequence: TGTGCCTGGGGGGGGGCTTCACGGGCTACCGGCTACACCTTC. It is translated as CAWGGASRATGYTF.

In this sample, this clone turned up once. The rearrangement uses TRBV11-2 and TRBJ2-3; perhaps TRBD2 as D (6 bases). Germline CDR1 SGHAT, CDR2 FQNNGV. V gave up 5 bases and J gave up 8 bases, with 14 bases separating them. The CDR3 is 13 residues long. In DNA form, the CDR3 reads TGTGCCAGCAGCCAAGAAGCGGAGGGTACGCAGTATTTT. Encoded protein: CASSQEAEGTQYF.

The rearrangement links TRBV2 to TRBJ2-1; tentative D call: TRBD2 (5 bases). Trimming left V 6 bases short and J 9 bases short, with 12 bases between. Germline V gene data show CDR1 as SNHLY and CDR2 as FYNNEI. The CDR3 extends over 12 amino acids. The CDR3: CASRETRIEQFF. The CDR3 nucleotides read TGTGCCAGCAGAGAAACTAGGATTGAGCAGTTCTTC.

The rearrangement uses TRBV4-1 and TRBJ2-1, with D hard to call. Germline V CDR1 and CDR2: MGHRA, YSYEKL. Trimming cost V 0 bases and J 3 bases, with 9 bases left between them. The CDR3 loop spans 15 amino acids. CDR3 DNA: TGCGCCAGCAGCCAAGAAGCGACCGACTACAATGAGCAGTTCTTC. Translated, it gives CASSQEATDYNEQFF.

The rearrangement uses TRBV5-4 and TRBJ2-3; D is tentatively TRBD1 or TRBD2 (5 bases each). The V end was cut by 5 bases, the J end by 4 bases, with 14 bases between. The germline V gene has CDR1 SGHNT and CDR2 YYREEE (reference sequence). The CDR3 is 14 residues long. The CDR3 bases are TGTGCCAGCAGTCCCGACGGGGCCCCAGATACGCAGTATTTT. This translates into CASSPDGAPDTQYF.

This clone was detected once. The V gene is TRBV7-6, the J gene TRBJ2-7; D possibly corresponds to TRBD2 (6 bases). Between the trimmed V and J ends, which lost 0 bases and 6 bases, there was a span of 9 bases. The CDR3 has 13 residues. The germline CDR1 and CDR2 sequences are SGHVS and FNYEAQ. The CDR3 DNA reads as TGTGCCAGCAGCTTAGCGCGGGGATCCGAGCAGTACTTC. It is translated as CASSLARGSEQYF.

J is TRBJ2-2 and V is TRBV7-2, with 9 bases aligning to TRBD2. The length of the CDR3 is 16 residues. J was trimmed by 4 bases and V by 3 bases; bases with no gene match: 6. Looked up from germline, CDR1 is SGHTA and CDR2 is FQGNSA. The DNA of the CDR3 is TGTGCCAGCAGCTTCAGGCGGGAGGGGGGCACCGGGGAGCTGTTTTTT. Amino acid sequence: CASSFRREGGTGELFF.

This chain uses TRBV19 with TRBJ2-1; D unresolved. The V and J ends lost 1 base and 4 bases respectively, with 2 bases between them. Germline V gene data show CDR1 as LNHDA and CDR2 as SQIVND (reference sequence). The CDR3 covers 12 residues. The CDR3 region has the DNA TGTGCCAGTAGTATAGGGTACAATGAGCAGTTCTTC. It yields the protein CASSIGYNEQFF.

This clone was seen only a few times. This chain links TRBV3-1 (or the pseudogene TRBV3-2) with TRBJ2-5; maybe TRBD2 (7 bases). Germline CDR1 and CDR2: LGHDT and YNNKEL (reference sequence). The CDR3 runs to 14 residues. Trimming took off 0 bases at V and 6 bases at J, with 11 bases between the two ends. CDR3 region: CASSQDTGGQTQYF. DNA for the CDR3: TGTGCCAGCAGCCAAGATACGGGGGGCCAGACCCAGTACTTC.

The chain joins TRBV11-2 to TRBJ1-1; D unclear. Trimming took off 7 bases at V and 3 bases at J, with 9 bases between the two ends. The CDR3 totals 12 residues. The germline V gene encodes CDR1 SGHAT and CDR2 FQNNGV. The CDR3 reads CASTGVHTEAFF. As DNA, the CDR3 is TGTGCCAGCACCGGGGTCCACACTGAAGCTTTCTTT. Combining the CDR3 with reference TRBV11-2 and TRBJ1-1 gives the whole variable domain EAGVAQSPRYKIIEKRQSVAFWCNPISGHATLYWYQQILGQGPKLLIQFQNNGVVDDSQLPKDRFSAERLKGVDSTLKIQPAKLEDSAVYLCASTGVHTEAFFGQGTRLTVV.

The V and J genes are TRBV7-9 and TRBJ1-3; D is unclear. Trimming left V 0 bases short and J 0 bases short, with 15 bases between. The CDR3 length is 18 residues. The V gene's germline CDR1 is SEHNR and CDR2 FQNEAQ (reference sequence). CDR3 protein: CASSLAVTVGSSGNTIYF. CDR3 sequence (DNA): TGTGCCAGCAGCTTAGCGGTCACAGTCGGAAGCTCTGGAAACACCATATATTTT.